These 25 T cell receptor beta chains were all obtained from the same sample, sequenced in a study of identical twins. TCRdb re-derived calls from the 5' RACE reads in MiXCR, one entry per CDR3 protein. The sample includes approximately 210,000 distinct CDR3 sequences, 15% to 20% of them seen just once. These data were likewise used in another study, on T cells expressing NK-cell markers.

The sequencing input was CD8+ T cells sorted from blood. Every receptor here comes from a woman aged 18-35 years in good health.

This clonotype was seen more than once but under ten times. The chain is built from TRBV20-1 and TRBJ1-2, with a possible D match to TRBD1 (5 bases). The CDR3 runs to 15 residues. V gave up 3 bases and J gave up 1 base, with 15 bases separating them. Germline V gene lookup returns CDR1 DFQATT and CDR2 SNEGSKA (reference sequence). The chain's CDR3 is CSASFTGDLNYGYTF. The CDR3 bases are TGCAGTGCTAGTTTCACCGGGGACCTTAACTATGGCTACACCTTC.

This chain joins TRBV7-6 and TRBJ2-2, with 7 bases aligning to TRBD2. Germline trimming cut 2 bases from V and 3 bases from J; bases unmatched to any gene: 9. This CDR3 region has 17 residues. Per germline, CDR1 SGHVS and CDR2 FNYEAQ. The chain's CDR3 is CASSLIGRAGDTGELFF. The CDR3 DNA follows: TGTGCCAGCAGCTTAATTGGTCGTGCGGGGGACACCGGGGAGCTGTTTTTT.

This clonotype was picked up a small number of times. This rearrangement joins TRBV7-2 to TRBJ1-5; D not certain. The CDR3 has 14 amino acids. CDR1 and CDR2 from the germline V gene are SGHTA and FQGNSA. Trimming stripped 1 base from V and 7 bases from J, with 11 bases between. This CDR3 reads CASSLGQTTQPQHF. CDR3 nucleotides: TGTGCCAGCAGCTTAGGCCAAACCACCCAGCCCCAGCATTTT.

This clonotype was counted between two and nine times. This chain connects TRBV4-3 to TRBJ2-7; D is possibly TRBD2 (5 bases). The CDR3 runs 15 residues. In germline, CDR1 is LGHNA, CDR2 YSLEER. V was trimmed by 0 bases and J by 0 bases, leaving 9 bases between them. The CDR3 DNA follows: TGCGCCAGCAGCCAAGATCGGAGCGGCTCCTACGAGCAGTACTTC. Its protein product is CASSQDRSGSYEQYF.

The chain carries TRBV6-5 and TRBJ2-1; TRBD2 matches at 9 bases. The ends lost 0 bases at V and 6 bases at J; junction bases unmatched: 6. This CDR3 region has 16 residues. Per the germline V gene, CDR1 is MNHEY and CDR2 is SVGAGI. CDR3 coding DNA: TGTGCCAGCAGTTACTCTCCGGCGGGAGGGCGCAATGAGCAGTTCTTC. It is translated as CASSYSPAGGRNEQFF.

V gene TRBV11-2 combines with J gene TRBJ2-2; D is possibly TRBD2 (6 bases). Looked up from germline, CDR1 is SGHAT and CDR2 is FQNNGV. The CDR3 covers 15 residues. Trimming removed 5 bases at V and 2 bases at J, with 12 bases between. CDR3 DNA: TGTGCCAGCAGCGGTGAGCGGGCAAACACCGGGGAGCTGTTTTTT. Its protein is CASSGERANTGELFF.

This clonotype appeared a few times. The chain carries TRBV3-1 and TRBJ2-2, with 8 bases fitting TRBD1. The trim removed 0 bases at V and 1 base at J, leaving 7 bases unmatched. CDR3 length equals 18 residues. The germline V gene encodes CDR1 LGHDT and CDR2 YNNKEL (reference sequence). The CDR3 region is CASSQDGIGQGNTGELFF. As DNA, the CDR3 is TGTGCCAGCAGCCAAGATGGGATTGGACAGGGGAACACCGGGGAGCTGTTTTTT.

This rearrangement joins TRBV5-6 to TRBJ2-7; maybe TRBD2 (6 bases). The CDR3 extends over 14 amino acids. Trimming left V 1 base short and J 2 bases short, with 10 bases between. Germline CDR1 reads SGHDT; CDR2 reads YYEEEE. The CDR3 sequence is CASSLLLATYEQYF. The CDR3 DNA sequence: TGTGCCAGCAGCTTGCTACTAGCAACCTACGAGCAGTACTTC.

This chain links TRBV20-1 with TRBJ2-7; 7 bases agree with TRBD2. Looked up from germline, CDR1 is DFQATT and CDR2 is SNEGSKA (reference sequence). This CDR3 is 15 amino acids long. Trimming at V came to 3 bases and at J to 2 bases, leaving 10 bases not matched to a gene. The CDR3 region is CSARGRGEMPYEQYF. CDR3 DNA: TGCAGTGCTAGGGGTCGGGGGGAAATGCCCTACGAGCAGTACTTC.

The chain is built from TRBV29-1 and TRBJ2-6, with unresolved D. CDR3 length: 12 amino acids. Trimming pared 3 bases from V and 4 bases from J, leaving 4 bases between. CDR1 and CDR2 (germline): SQVTM, ANQGSEA. The CDR3 region is CSVDSGANVLTF. The CDR3 DNA is TGCAGCGTTGATAGCGGGGCCAACGTCCTGACTTTC.

This clonotype was observed a few times. The chain links TRBV25-1 to TRBJ2-5; 9 bases agree with TRBD1. The V gene end was trimmed by 2 bases and the J gene end by 1 base; junction bases not matched to a gene: 14. CDR3 length equals 19 residues. Germline V lookup: CDR1 MGHDK, CDR2 SYGVNS. CDR3 in DNA: TGTGCCAGCAGTGAACCAACAGGGGGCGCGGTCTGGGGCCAAGAGACCCAGTACTTC. This translates into CASSEPTGGAVWGQETQYF.

This chain connects TRBV20-1 to TRBJ2-7, with D uncertain. V was cut by 7 bases and J by 0 bases, with 16 bases left in between. Germline CDR1 and CDR2: DFQATT and SNEGSKA (reference sequence). The CDR3 contains 14 residues. Here the CDR3 DNA reads TGCAGTGGAGAAAGTGAGGATAGCTCCTACGAGCAGTACTTC. Its translation is CSGESEDSSYEQYF.

This clonotype has at least ten counts. This chain joins TRBV12-3 or TRBV12-4 and TRBJ2-7; D is perhaps TRBD1 or TRBD2 (5 bases each). The CDR3 totals 13 residues. Trimming shortened V by 5 bases and J by 2 bases, and 10 bases separated the two germline ends. CDR3 in DNA: TGTGCCAGCAGTGTGGGGACCACCTACGAGCAGTACTTC. Translation: CASSVGTTYEQYF.

At least ten counts were recorded for this clonotype. Mismatch with germline at one junction end may stem from a read error. The V gene is TRBV7-7, the J gene TRBJ2-1, with D possibly being TRBD1 or TRBD2 (5 bases each). There are 13 residues in the CDR3. The germline CDR1 and CDR2 sequences are SSHAT and FNYEAQ (reference sequence). CDR3 region: CASSLVGTNEQFF. CDR3 DNA sequence: TGTGCTAGCAGCTTAGTGGGGACCAATGAGCAGTTCTTC.

The chain combines TRBV12-5 with TRBJ2-1; D unclear. V gave up 5 bases and J gave up 4 bases, with 9 bases separating them. Germline loops: CDR1 LGHNT, CDR2 FRNRAP. CDR3 length: 13 residues. Written as DNA, the CDR3 is TGTGCTAGTGGTCCGGTCAGGTACAATGAGCAGTTCTTC. Residues: CASGPVRYNEQFF.

This clonotype is a singleton in its sample. The V gene is TRBV7-9, the J gene TRBJ2-1; D uncertain. CDR1 SEHNR and CDR2 FQNEAQ come from the germline V gene (reference sequence). V lost 0 bases and J 7 bases, leaving 19 bases between the germline ends. The CDR3 is made up of 17 amino acids. CDR3 amino acids: CASSLAPDQLDENEQFF. The CDR3 region has the DNA TGTGCCAGCAGCTTAGCCCCCGATCAGTTAGACGAGAATGAGCAGTTCTTC.

This clonotype was observed at least ten times. J is TRBJ2-1 and V is TRBV10-3, with 8 bases lining up with TRBD2. CDR3 length: 17 amino acids. The germline V gene encodes CDR1 ENHRY and CDR2 SYGVKD. V was pared by 3 bases and J by 2 bases, with 9 bases of the junction left unmatched. The CDR3 is CAISEMRGARTYNEQFF. DNA for the CDR3: TGTGCCATCAGTGAAATGCGGGGGGCCAGGACCTACAATGAGCAGTTCTTC.

The chain recombines TRBV20-1 with TRBJ2-3; 7 bases match TRBD2. CDR3 size: 10 residues. V lost 5 bases to trimming and J lost 8 bases; unmatched junction nucleotides: 1. Germline V gives CDR1 DFQATT, CDR2 SNEGSKA (reference sequence). The CDR3 protein is CSAGGVTQYF. The CDR3 nucleotides are TGCAGTGCTGGGGGGGTTACGCAGTATTTT.

This clonotype was counted between two and nine times. V gene TRBV15 combines with J gene TRBJ2-5, with TRBD1 matching 10 bases. Trimming cost V 0 bases and J 5 bases; bases outside gene matches: 6. The length of the CDR3 is 16 residues. CDR1 and CDR2 (germline): LNHNV, YYDKDF (reference sequence). The chain's CDR3 is CATSRERTGGTETQYF. CDR3 DNA sequence: TGTGCCACCAGCAGAGAGAGGACAGGGGGAACGGAGACCCAGTACTTC.

The J gene is TRBJ1-6, the V gene TRBV24-1; D gene ambiguous. Trimming shortened V by 1 base and J by 7 bases, and 1 base separated the two germline ends. CDR1 KGHDR and CDR2 SFDVKD come from the germline V gene. This CDR3 region has 12 residues. The CDR3 sequence: CATSDLNSPLHF. CDR3 in DNA: TGTGCCACCAGTGATTTAAATTCACCCCTCCACTTT.

The chain carries TRBV12-3 or TRBV12-4 and TRBJ1-1; tentatively, D is TRBD1 (5 bases). Between the trimmed V and J ends, which lost 4 bases and 9 bases, there was a span of 12 bases. The CDR3 extends over 12 amino acids. CDR3 DNA: TGTGCCAGCAGTTCGGGGGAATTGAAAGCTTTCTTT. Translating gives CASSSGELKAFF.

The chain uses TRBV27 and TRBJ2-1; weak D call: TRBD2 (5 bases). V was clipped by 1 base and J by 10 bases, with 11 bases between them. There are 13 residues in the CDR3. Looked up from germline, CDR1 is MNHEY and CDR2 is SMNVEV (reference sequence). CDR3 sequence: CASSLWRRKEQFF. Here the CDR3 DNA reads TGTGCCAGCAGTTTATGGAGGCGTAAAGAGCAGTTCTTC.

In its sample, this clonotype was seen a few times. In nucleotides, the CDR3 is TGTGCCAGCAGCTCTCGAGCGGGAGGGCCCGCCGGGGAGCTGTTTTTT. Amino acids: CASSSRAGGPAGELFF. V is TRBV7-6 and J is TRBJ2-2, with 10 bases that match TRBD2. The ends lost 4 bases at V and 6 bases at J; junction bases unmatched: 8. The CDR3 has 16 residues. Germline CDR1 SGHVS, CDR2 FNYEAQ.

The gene calls are TRBV5-4 and TRBJ1-1; possibly TRBD1 for D (5 bases). The germline gives CDR1 SGHNT, CDR2 YYREEE (reference sequence). The CDR3 spans 13 residues. The germline V and J ends were trimmed by 6 bases and 5 bases, with 14 bases remaining between them. The CDR3 reads CASKTRGQTEAFF. CDR3 nucleotide sequence: TGTGCCAGCAAAACTAGAGGACAAACTGAAGCTTTCTTT.

The chain recombines TRBV5-4 with TRBJ2-1; 10 bases match TRBD1. In germline, CDR1 is SGHNT, CDR2 YYREEE (reference sequence). The J segment lost 4 bases and the V segment lost 0 bases, leaving 4 bases of the junction unmatched. The CDR3 extends over 16 amino acids. The CDR3 nucleotides are TGTGCCAGCAGCTTGGAGGGGACAGGGGTTTACAATGAGCAGTTCTTC. Translation: CASSLEGTGVYNEQFF.